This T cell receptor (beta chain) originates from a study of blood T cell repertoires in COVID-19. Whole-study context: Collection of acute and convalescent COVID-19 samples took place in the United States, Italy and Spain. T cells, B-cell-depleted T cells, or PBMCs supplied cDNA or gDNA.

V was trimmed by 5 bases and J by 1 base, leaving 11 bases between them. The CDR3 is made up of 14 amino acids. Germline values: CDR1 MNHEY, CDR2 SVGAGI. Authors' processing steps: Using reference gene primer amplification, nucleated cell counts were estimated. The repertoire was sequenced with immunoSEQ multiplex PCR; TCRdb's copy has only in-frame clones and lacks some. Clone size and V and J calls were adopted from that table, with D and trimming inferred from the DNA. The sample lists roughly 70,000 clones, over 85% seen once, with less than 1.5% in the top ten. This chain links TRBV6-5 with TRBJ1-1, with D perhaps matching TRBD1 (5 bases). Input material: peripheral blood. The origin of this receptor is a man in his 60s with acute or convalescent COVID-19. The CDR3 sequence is CASSLNTGNTEAFF. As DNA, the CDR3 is TGTGCCAGCAGTCTAAATACAGGGAACACTGAAGCTTTCTTT.